This is a list of T cell receptor beta chains from one sample in a study of blood T cell repertoires in COVID-19. The protocol was immunoSEQ multiplex PCR, while the TCRdb copy is restricted to in-frame clones and leaves out a portion. There are around 140,000 clones in the sample; around 87% occur only once, and about 2.5% lies in the top ten. Sequenced sample: peripheral blood. The receptors originated from a man between 50 and 59 years old with active COVID-19. The CDR3 runs from the conserved cysteine through the conserved F or W. D genes are given only for firm matches. Clone size is given for some rows only: seen once, a few or many times, or a class if the clone is expanded.

cdr3_aa: CASSWGTSGGMQYF
cdr3_nt: TGTGCCAGCAGCTGGGGGACTAGCGGGGGTATGCAGTATTTT
j_call: TRBJ2-3
v_call: TRBV5-5
clone_size: NA
d_call: TRBD2

cdr3_aa: CASSYSGAGGGTQYF
cdr3_nt: TGTGCCAGCAGTTACTCGGGAGCCGGGGGAGGTACGCAGTATTTT
j_call: TRBJ2-3
v_call: TRBV6-2/TRBV6-3
clone_size: NA
d_call: NA

cdr3_aa: CASSPGKGFYGYTF
cdr3_nt: TGTGCCAGCAGCCCAGGGAAGGGGTTCTATGGCTACACCTTC
j_call: TRBJ1-2
v_call: TRBV3-1/TRBV3-2
clone_size: NA
d_call: NA

cdr3_aa: CASSLLQGTHEQYF
cdr3_nt: TGTGCCAGCAGCCTGCTTCAGGGTACCCACGAGCAGTACTTC
j_call: TRBJ2-7
v_call: TRBV3-1/TRBV3-2
clone_size: few
d_call: NA

cdr3_aa: CASSPTRLEQYF
cdr3_nt: TGTGCCAGCTCACCAACTCGTCTCGAGCAGTACTTC
j_call: TRBJ2-7
v_call: TRBV18
clone_size: NA
d_call: NA

cdr3_aa: CASSSSSYEQYF
cdr3_nt: TGTGCCAGCAGCTCTAGCTCCTACGAGCAGTACTTC
j_call: TRBJ2-7
v_call: TRBV7-8
clone_size: NA
d_call: NA

cdr3_aa: CASSPRGTDTQYF
cdr3_nt: TGTGCCAGCAGCCCCAGGGGAACAGATACGCAGTATTTT
j_call: TRBJ2-3
v_call: TRBV9
clone_size: NA
d_call: NA

cdr3_aa: CSASTGTGAHGYGYTF
cdr3_nt: TGCAGTGCTAGTACCGGGACAGGGGCCCACGGCTATGGCTACACCTTC
j_call: TRBJ1-2
v_call: TRBV20-1
clone_size: NA
d_call: TRBD1

cdr3_aa: CSVDYRGNEQFF
cdr3_nt: TGCAGCGTTGATTATAGGGGCAATGAGCAGTTCTTC
j_call: TRBJ2-1
v_call: TRBV29-1
clone_size: NA
d_call: NA

cdr3_aa: CASSPASGGALEQFF
cdr3_nt: TGTGCCAGCAGCCCGGCTAGCGGGGGGGCCCTTGAGCAGTTCTTC
j_call: TRBJ2-1
v_call: TRBV6-5
clone_size: NA
d_call: TRBD2

cdr3_aa: CASSLPGRGGGYTF
cdr3_nt: TGTGCCAGCAGTCTCCCCGGGAGGGGAGGTGGCTACACCTTC
j_call: TRBJ1-2
v_call: TRBV7-9
clone_size: NA
d_call: NA

cdr3_aa: CSASEGDQPQHF
cdr3_nt: TGCAGTGCTAGTGAAGGGGATCAGCCCCAGCATTTT
j_call: TRBJ1-5
v_call: TRBV20-1
clone_size: NA
d_call: NA

cdr3_aa: CASRLRLAGEDTQYF
cdr3_nt: TGTGCCAGCAGGCTCAGACTAGCGGGGGAAGATACGCAGTATTTT
j_call: TRBJ2-3
v_call: TRBV6-6
clone_size: NA
d_call: TRBD2

cdr3_aa: CASSKFWTENTEAFF
cdr3_nt: TGTGCCAGCAGTAAATTTTGGACAGAGAACACTGAAGCTTTCTTT
j_call: TRBJ1-1
v_call: TRBV7-9
clone_size: NA
d_call: NA

cdr3_aa: CASSYRQGALNTEAFF
cdr3_nt: TGTGCCAGCAGTTACCGCCAGGGGGCGTTGAACACTGAAGCTTTCTTT
j_call: TRBJ1-1
v_call: TRBV6-2/TRBV6-3
clone_size: NA
d_call: TRBD1

cdr3_aa: CASSAGTSLTDGYTF
cdr3_nt: TGTGCCAGCAGCGCCGGGACATCACTCACCGATGGCTACACCTTC
j_call: TRBJ1-2
v_call: TRBV5-4
clone_size: once
d_call: NA

cdr3_aa: CASSHLDRALAAGTEAFF
cdr3_nt: TGTGCCAGCAGCCATTTGGACAGGGCCCTTGCCGCGGGCACTGAAGCTTTCTTT
j_call: TRBJ1-1
v_call: TRBV7-9
clone_size: NA
d_call: TRBD1

cdr3_aa: CATSGRGEEQYF
cdr3_nt: TGTGCCACCAGCGGTCGGGGTGAGGAGCAGTACTTC
j_call: TRBJ2-7
v_call: TRBV15
clone_size: few
d_call: NA

cdr3_aa: CASSRAGGVEGEQFF
cdr3_nt: TGTGCCAGCAGCCGAGCGGGGGGGGTCGAGGGTGAGCAGTTCTTC
j_call: TRBJ2-1
v_call: TRBV7-8
clone_size: NA
d_call: TRBD2

cdr3_aa: CASSRGTPASYEQYF
cdr3_nt: TGTGCCAGCAGCCGCGGGACTCCCGCCTCCTACGAGCAGTACTTC
j_call: TRBJ2-7
v_call: TRBV3-1/TRBV3-2
clone_size: NA
d_call: NA

cdr3_aa: CASSGTGVYEQYF
cdr3_nt: TGTGCCAGCAGTGGGACAGGGGTTTATGAGCAGTACTTC
j_call: TRBJ2-7
v_call: TRBV25-1
clone_size: NA
d_call: TRBD1

cdr3_aa: CAWGTGSNSPLHF
cdr3_nt: TGTGCCTGGGGGACAGGATCAAATTCACCCCTCCACTTT
j_call: TRBJ1-6
v_call: TRBV30
clone_size: NA
d_call: TRBD1